The clone carrying this T cell receptor beta chain was detected only a few times. Sequenced by immunoSEQ multiplex PCR; TCRdb stores in-frame clones only, minus some. The sample holds over 80,000 clones; about 89% are singletons and the top ten take roughly 8.7%. The source of the sample is a study of blood T cell repertoires in COVID-19. Study-level information: There were acute and convalescent COVID-19 samples, and they came from the United States, Italy and Spain. Sample material is recorded as cDNA or gDNA derived from T cells, B-cell-depleted T cells, or PBMCs.

The ends lost 5 bases at V and 4 bases at J; junction bases unmatched: 10. The CDR3 loop spans 16 amino acids. Germline V gene sequence: CDR1 MDHEN, CDR2 SYDVKM. This TCR derives from a man aged 45 to 65 with acute or convalescent COVID-19. Sample: peripheral blood. The V and J genes are TRBV28 and TRBJ2-1, with 8 bases that match TRBD2. In DNA form, the CDR3 reads TGTGCCAGCAGTCCCGCCGGGGCGGGGGGATACAATGAGCAGTTCTTC. It translates to CASSPAGAGGYNEQFF.